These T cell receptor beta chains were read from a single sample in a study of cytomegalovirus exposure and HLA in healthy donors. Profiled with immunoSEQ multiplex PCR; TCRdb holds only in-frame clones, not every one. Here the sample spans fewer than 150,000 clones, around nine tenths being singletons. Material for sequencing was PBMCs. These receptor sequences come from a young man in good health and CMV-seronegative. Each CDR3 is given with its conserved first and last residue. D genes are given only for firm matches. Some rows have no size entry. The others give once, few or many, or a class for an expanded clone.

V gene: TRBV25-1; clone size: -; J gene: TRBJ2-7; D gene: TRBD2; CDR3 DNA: TGTGCCAGCAGTGAAGTGTGGGCCGGGACTAGCGGGAGGACCGAGCAGTACTTC; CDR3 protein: CASSEVWAGTSGRTEQYF
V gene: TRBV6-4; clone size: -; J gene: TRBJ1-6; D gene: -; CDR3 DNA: TGTGCCAGCAGTGACAGGAGAGATTCACCCCTCCACTTT; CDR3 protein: CASSDRRDSPLHF
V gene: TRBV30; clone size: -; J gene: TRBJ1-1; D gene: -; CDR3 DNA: TGTGCCTGGAGTGTTTCGCGTACTGAAGCTTTCTTT; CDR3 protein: CAWSVSRTEAFF
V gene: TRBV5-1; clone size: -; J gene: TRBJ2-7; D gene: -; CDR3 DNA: TGCGCCAGCAGCCGAGGCAACGAGCAGTACTTC; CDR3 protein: CASSRGNEQYF
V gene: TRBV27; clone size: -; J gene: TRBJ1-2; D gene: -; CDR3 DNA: TGTGCCAGCAGTCCCTTTTTTAGTCCCGATCAGGTCCCCCCGGGATACACCTTC; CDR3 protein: CASSPFFSPDQVPPGYTF
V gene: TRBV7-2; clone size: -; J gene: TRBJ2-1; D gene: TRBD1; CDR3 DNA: TGTGCCAGCAGCTTCACAGGGGGCGCTGGGAATGAGCAGTTCTTC; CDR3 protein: CASSFTGGAGNEQFF
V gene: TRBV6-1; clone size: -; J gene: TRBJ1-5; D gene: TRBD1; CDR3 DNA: TGTGCCAGCAGTGAAGGGTGGACAGGGACCCAGCCCCAGCATTTT; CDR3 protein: CASSEGWTGTQPQHF
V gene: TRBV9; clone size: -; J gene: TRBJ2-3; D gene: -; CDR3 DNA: TGTGCCAGCAGCGGCCGGAGAAGCACAGATACGCAGTATTTT; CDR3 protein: CASSGRRSTDTQYF
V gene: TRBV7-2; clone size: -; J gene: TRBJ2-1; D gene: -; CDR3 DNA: TGTGCCAGCAGCTTAGGACTCGACTGGGATGAGCAGTTCTTC; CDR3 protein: CASSLGLDWDEQFF
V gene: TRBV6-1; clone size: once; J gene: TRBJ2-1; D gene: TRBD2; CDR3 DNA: TGTGCCAGCAGTGGCCCGGGACTAGCGGGGTTTAGCTCCTACAATGAGCAGTTCTTC; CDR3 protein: CASSGPGLAGFSSYNEQFF
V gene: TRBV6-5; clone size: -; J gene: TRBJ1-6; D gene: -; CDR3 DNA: TGTGCCAGCACTGCAGGGTCCGGTAATTCACCCCTCCACTTT; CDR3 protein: CASTAGSGNSPLHF
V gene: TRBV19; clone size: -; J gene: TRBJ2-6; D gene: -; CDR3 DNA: TGTGCCAGTAGGAGAGAGTGGGCTTCTGGGGCCAACGTCCTGACTTTC; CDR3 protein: CASRREWASGANVLTF
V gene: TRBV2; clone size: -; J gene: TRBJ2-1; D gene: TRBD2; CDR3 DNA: TGTGCCAGCTCAAGCGGGAGGGCTGACAGTGAGCAGTTCTTC; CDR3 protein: CASSSGRADSEQFF
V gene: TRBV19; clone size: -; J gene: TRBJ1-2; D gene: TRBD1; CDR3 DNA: TGTGCCAGTAGTCCTTACGGACAGGGGGATAGCTATGGCTACACCTTC; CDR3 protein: CASSPYGQGDSYGYTF